This TCR beta chain originates from a study of blood T cell repertoires in COVID-19. Per the study methods: Estimated nucleated cell counts came from reference gene primer amplification. Data came from immunoSEQ multiplex PCR; TCRdb stores just in-frame clones and leaves some out. The V and J calls and clone size are taken from that table; D and trimming were inferred from the DNA. The data show a few hundred thousand clones, with approximately 90% seen just once and 1.6% held by the top ten. Deletions cut 7 bases from V and 2 bases from J, with 13 bases between. This CDR3 has 14 residues. Germline CDR1 and CDR2: SNHLY and FYNNEI.

V usage is TRBV2 and J usage is TRBJ2-3; TRBD2 might be the D (7 bases). The clonotype comes from a woman aged 25 to 39 with COVID-19, enrolled during active disease. The sequenced sample consisted of peripheral blood. In DNA form, the CDR3 reads TGTGCCAGCATTCCGGGGGGCTACACAGATACGCAGTATTTT. Its protein product is CASIPGGYTDTQYF.